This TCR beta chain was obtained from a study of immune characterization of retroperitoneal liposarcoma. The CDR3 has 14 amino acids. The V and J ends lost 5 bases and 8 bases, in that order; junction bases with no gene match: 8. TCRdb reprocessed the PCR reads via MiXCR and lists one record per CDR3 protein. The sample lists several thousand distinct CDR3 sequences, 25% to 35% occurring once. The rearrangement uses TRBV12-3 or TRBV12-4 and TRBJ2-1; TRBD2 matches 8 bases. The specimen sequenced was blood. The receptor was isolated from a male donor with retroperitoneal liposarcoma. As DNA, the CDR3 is TGTGCCAGCAGTCCGCCCGGACTAGCCTATGAGCAGTTCTTC. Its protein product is CASSPPGLAYEQFF.